These 3 T cell receptor beta chains originate from one sample sequenced in a study of shared clonotypes between healthy human individuals. Libraries were prepared by immunoSEQ multiplex PCR; TCRdb keeps only in-frame clonotypes and omits some of them. The top ten clones hold roughly 0.05% of a sample with some 580,000 clones, 95% to 98% of them seen once. Sample: naive CD4+ T cells sorted from blood. Subset indicated: CD45RA+ positively selected. These receptors all stem from a young woman in good health.

The genes are TRBV7-2 and TRBJ2-5, with TRBD2 identical over 10 bases. With V trimmed by 5 bases and J by 5 bases, 11 bases remained unmatched. CDR3 length: 16 amino acids. Germline V gene sequence: CDR1 SGHTA, CDR2 FQGNSA. CDR3 amino acids: CASSPSRLAGPETQYF. CDR3 in DNA: TGTGCCAGCAGCCCGTCCCGACTAGCGGGTCCTGAGACCCAGTACTTC.

In its sample, this clone was seen once. This chain uses TRBV6-1 with TRBJ1-4; a weak D match, TRBD1 (5 bases). The CDR3 is made up of 14 amino acids. The germline V gene has CDR1 MNHNS and CDR2 SASEGT. V dropped 6 bases and J dropped 7 bases, with 15 bases sitting between them. In DNA form, the CDR3 reads TGTGCCAGCAGGCCAGGGCACCGGGGTGAAAAACTGTTTTTT. This gives the protein CASRPGHRGEKLFF.

This chain uses TRBV7-8 with TRBJ2-1, with D hard to call. The germline V and J ends were trimmed by 1 base and 0 bases, with 4 bases remaining between them. Germline V CDR1 and CDR2: SGHVS, FQNEAQ. CDR3 length: 14 amino acids. CDR3 residues: CASSLGGSYNEQFF. The CDR3, as DNA: TGTGCCAGCAGCTTAGGGGGCTCCTACAATGAGCAGTTCTTC.